The T cell receptor beta chain under discussion was sequenced for a study of OX40 agonist ivuxolimab in advanced cancers. Germline values: CDR1 MNHNY, CDR2 SVGAGI (reference sequence). CDR3 length: 15 residues. The ends lost 2 bases at V and 1 base at J; junction bases unmatched: 2. Produced via immunoSEQ multiplex PCR; TCRdb's table is partial and in-frame only. Found here are roughly 75,000 clones, about 92% of them singletons; the top ten hold 0.3% to 0.4%. Study conclusions and caveats: Researchers did not determine the expanded peripheral T cells' antigen specificity. There were, on average, more expanded clones in CD8+ T cells than in CD4+. Certain nonresponding patients likewise had low normalized T-cell clonal expansion.

This clone is a singleton in its sample. What it binds is not known. J is TRBJ2-1 and V is TRBV6-6; the match to TRBD1 covers 7 bases. The input for sequencing was CD4+ or CD8+ T cells sorted from blood, taken in a trial of the OX40 agonist ivuxolimab. This clonotype was obtained from an adult with an advanced solid tumor such as melanoma, head and neck, liver or kidney cancer. CDR3 protein: CASSYTGQSYNEQFF. The CDR3, as DNA: TGTGCCAGCAGTTACACGGGACAGTCCTACAATGAGCAGTTCTTC.